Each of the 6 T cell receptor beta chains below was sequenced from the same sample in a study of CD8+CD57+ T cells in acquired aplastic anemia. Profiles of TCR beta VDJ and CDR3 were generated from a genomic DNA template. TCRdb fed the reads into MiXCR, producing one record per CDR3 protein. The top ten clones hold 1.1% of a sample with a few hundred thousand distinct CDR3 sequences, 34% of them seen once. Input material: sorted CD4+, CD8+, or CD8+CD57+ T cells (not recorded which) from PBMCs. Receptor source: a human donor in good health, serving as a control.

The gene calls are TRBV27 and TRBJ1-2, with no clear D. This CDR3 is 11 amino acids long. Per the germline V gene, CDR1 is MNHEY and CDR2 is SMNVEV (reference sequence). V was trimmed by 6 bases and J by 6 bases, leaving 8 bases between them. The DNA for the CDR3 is TGTGCCAGCAGAGACGTTCATGGCTACACCTTC. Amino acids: CASRDVHGYTF.

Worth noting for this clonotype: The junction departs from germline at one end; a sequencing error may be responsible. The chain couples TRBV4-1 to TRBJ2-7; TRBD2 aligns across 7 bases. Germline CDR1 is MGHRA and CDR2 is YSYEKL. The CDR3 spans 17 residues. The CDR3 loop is CASSQVVPRTGDYERYF. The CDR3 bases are TGCGCCAGCAGCCAAGTCGTCCCCAGAACCGGGGACTATGAGCGGTACTTC.

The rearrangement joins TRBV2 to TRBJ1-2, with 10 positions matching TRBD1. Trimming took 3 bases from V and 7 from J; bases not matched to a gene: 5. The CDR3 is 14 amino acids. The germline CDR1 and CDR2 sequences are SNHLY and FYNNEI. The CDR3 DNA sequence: TGTGCCAGCAGTGAGGCGACAGGGGGCATTGGCTACACCTTC. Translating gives CASSEATGGIGYTF.

CDR3 DNA: TGTGCCAGCAGTGACGGCAGCCCTTCCCACGAGCAGTACTTC. Its protein product is CASSDGSPSHEQYF. The genes are TRBV2 and TRBJ2-7; the D is unclear. CDR1 is SNHLY and CDR2 is FYNNEI in the germline V gene. The CDR3 runs to 14 residues. Trimming took 3 bases from V and 5 from J, leaving 14 bases between them.

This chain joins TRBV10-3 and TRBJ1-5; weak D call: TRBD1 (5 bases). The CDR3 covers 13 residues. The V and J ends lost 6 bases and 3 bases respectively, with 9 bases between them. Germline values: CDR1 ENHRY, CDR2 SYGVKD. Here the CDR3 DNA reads TGTGCCATCAGGCAGGGACCCAATCAGCCCCAGCATTTT. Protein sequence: CAIRQGPNQPQHF.

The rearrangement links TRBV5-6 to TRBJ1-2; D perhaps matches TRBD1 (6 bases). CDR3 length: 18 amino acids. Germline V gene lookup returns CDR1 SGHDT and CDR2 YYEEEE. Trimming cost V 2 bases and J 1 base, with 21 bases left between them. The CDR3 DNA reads TGTGCCAGCAGCTTAATCGCGACAGGCGGGGCGATTAACTATGGCTACACCTTC. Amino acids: CASSLIATGGAINYGYTF.